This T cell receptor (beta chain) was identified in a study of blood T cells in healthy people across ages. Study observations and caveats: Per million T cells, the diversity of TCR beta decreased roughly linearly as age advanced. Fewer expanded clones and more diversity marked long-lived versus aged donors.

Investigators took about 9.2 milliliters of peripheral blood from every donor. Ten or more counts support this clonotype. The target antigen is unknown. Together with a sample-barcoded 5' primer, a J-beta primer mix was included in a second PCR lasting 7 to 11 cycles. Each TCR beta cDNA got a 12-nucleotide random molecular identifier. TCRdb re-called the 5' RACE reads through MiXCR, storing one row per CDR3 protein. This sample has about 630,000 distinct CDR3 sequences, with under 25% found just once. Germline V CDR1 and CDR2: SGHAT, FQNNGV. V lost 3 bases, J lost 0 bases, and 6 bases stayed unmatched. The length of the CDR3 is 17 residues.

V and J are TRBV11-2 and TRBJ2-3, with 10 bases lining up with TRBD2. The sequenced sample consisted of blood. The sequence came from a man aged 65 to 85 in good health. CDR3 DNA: TGTGCCAGCAGCTTGGAGGGACTAGCGCTAAGCACAGATACGCAGTATTTT. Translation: CASSLEGLALSTDTQYF. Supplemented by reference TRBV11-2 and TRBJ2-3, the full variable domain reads EAGVAQSPRYKIIEKRQSVAFWCNPISGHATLYWYQQILGQGPKLLIQFQNNGVVDDSQLPKDRFSAERLKGVDSTLKIQPAKLEDSAVYLCASSLEGLALSTDTQYFGPGTRLTVL.